The rows below give T cell receptor beta chains drawn from one sample of a study of T cell responses to AZD1222 COVID-19 vaccine. Measured with immunoSEQ multiplex PCR; TCRdb has only the in-frame clones, and not every one. The sample shows around 250,000 clones, roughly 93% of them seen only once. This specimen was peripheral blood, taken on day 0 of AZD1222 vaccination. These receptors all stem from an adult in good health. CDR3s include the opening cysteine and the closing phenylalanine or tryptophan. D genes are given only for firm matches. Not all rows give a size; the values are once, few, many and, for expanded clones, a class.

CDR3aa: CASSSPPGSGGETYGYTF
CDR3nt: TGTGCCAGCAGTTCCCCGCCCGGCTCGGGGGGTGAAACCTATGGCTACACCTTC
abundance: NA
d_gene: NA
j_gene: TRBJ1-2
v_gene: TRBV6-2/TRBV6-3

CDR3aa: CASAGTSNEKLFF
CDR3nt: TGTGCCAGTGCCGGGACGTCTAATGAAAAACTGTTTTTT
abundance: NA
d_gene: NA
j_gene: TRBJ1-4
v_gene: TRBV19

CDR3aa: CASSSTQFNNSPLHF
CDR3nt: TGTGCCAGCAGCTCAACTCAGTTTAATAATTCACCCCTCCACTTT
abundance: NA
d_gene: NA
j_gene: TRBJ1-6
v_gene: TRBV6-5

CDR3aa: CASSGPGFGYTF
CDR3nt: TGTGCCAGCAGCGGCCCCGGGTTTGGCTACACCTTC
abundance: NA
d_gene: NA
j_gene: TRBJ1-2
v_gene: TRBV3-1/TRBV3-2

CDR3aa: CASSLGGTANTEAFF
CDR3nt: TGCGCCAGCAGCTTGGGAGGGACAGCGAACACTGAAGCTTTCTTT
abundance: NA
d_gene: TRBD1
j_gene: TRBJ1-1
v_gene: TRBV5-1

CDR3aa: CASSKGQGIDGYTF
CDR3nt: TGTGCCAGCAGCAAGGGACAGGGTATCGATGGCTACACCTTC
abundance: NA
d_gene: NA
j_gene: TRBJ1-2
v_gene: TRBV21-1

CDR3aa: CASSLATDPAASGNHF
CDR3nt: TGCGCCAGCAGCTTGGCCACTGACCCTGCGGCTAGCGGGAATCACTTT
abundance: NA
d_gene: TRBD2
j_gene: TRBJ2-3
v_gene: TRBV5-1

CDR3aa: CASSPGTAYNEQFF
CDR3nt: TGTGCCAGCAGCCCCGGGACAGCCTACAATGAGCAGTTCTTC
abundance: NA
d_gene: TRBD1
j_gene: TRBJ2-1
v_gene: TRBV7-2

CDR3aa: CATSESTMLQPQHF
CDR3nt: TGTGCCACCAGCGAGTCGACAATGCTTCAGCCCCAGCATTTT
abundance: NA
d_gene: NA
j_gene: TRBJ1-5
v_gene: TRBV24-1

CDR3aa: CASSPPGSYNEQFF
CDR3nt: TGTGCCAGCAGCCCCCCCGGCTCCTACAATGAGCAGTTCTTC
abundance: once
d_gene: NA
j_gene: TRBJ2-1
v_gene: TRBV5-4

CDR3aa: CATGQATDTQYF
CDR3nt: TGTGCCACCGGACAGGCCACAGATACGCAGTATTTT
abundance: NA
d_gene: TRBD1
j_gene: TRBJ2-3
v_gene: TRBV28

CDR3aa: CASSSAGEHSPLHF
CDR3nt: TGTGCCAGCAGCTCGGCAGGGGAACATTCACCCCTCCACTTT
abundance: NA
d_gene: NA
j_gene: TRBJ1-6
v_gene: TRBV7-9

CDR3aa: CSVDTSGSSYYNEQFF
CDR3nt: TGCAGCGTTGATACTAGCGGGAGCTCCTACTACAATGAGCAGTTCTTC
abundance: NA
d_gene: TRBD2
j_gene: TRBJ2-1
v_gene: TRBV29-1

CDR3aa: CASSPRPQQNTEAFF
CDR3nt: TGTGCCAGCTCACCACGCCCCCAGCAGAACACTGAAGCTTTCTTT
abundance: NA
d_gene: NA
j_gene: TRBJ1-1
v_gene: TRBV18

CDR3aa: CAHRAGADTGELFF
CDR3nt: TGTGCCCACAGGGCAGGGGCGGACACCGGGGAGCTGTTTTTT
abundance: NA
d_gene: NA
j_gene: TRBJ2-2
v_gene: TRBV2

CDR3aa: CASRGGVGYTF
CDR3nt: TGTGCCTCCAGAGGGGGAGTTGGCTACACCTTC
abundance: once
d_gene: NA
j_gene: TRBJ1-2
v_gene: TRBV19

CDR3aa: CASSSRDSGEQYF
CDR3nt: TGTGCCAGCAGTTCCCGGGACTCGGGGGAGCAGTACTTC
abundance: NA
d_gene: NA
j_gene: TRBJ2-7
v_gene: TRBV27

CDR3aa: CASSAKWGTYNEQFF
CDR3nt: TGTGCCAGCAGCGCAAAATGGGGGACCTACAATGAGCAGTTCTTC
abundance: NA
d_gene: NA
j_gene: TRBJ2-1
v_gene: TRBV11-2

CDR3aa: CASSPHWGGYEQYF
CDR3nt: TGTGCCAGCAGTCCCCACTGGGGGGGCTACGAGCAGTACTTC
abundance: NA
d_gene: TRBD2
j_gene: TRBJ2-7
v_gene: TRBV27

CDR3aa: CASSEGASGSWNEQFF
CDR3nt: TGTGCCAGCTCAGAAGGGGCTAGCGGGAGTTGGAATGAGCAGTTCTTC
abundance: NA
d_gene: TRBD2
j_gene: TRBJ2-1
v_gene: TRBV18

CDR3aa: CASNSGGSDEKLFF
CDR3nt: TGCGCCAGCAACTCCGGGGGTTCCGACGAAAAACTGTTTTTT
abundance: NA
d_gene: NA
j_gene: TRBJ1-4
v_gene: TRBV5-1

CDR3aa: CASSPGQDYEQYF
CDR3nt: TGCGCCAGCAGCCCCGGACAGGACTACGAGCAGTACTTC
abundance: NA
d_gene: TRBD1
j_gene: TRBJ2-7
v_gene: TRBV5-1

CDR3aa: CASSPAFTGSAYGYTF
CDR3nt: TGTGCCAGCAGCCCCGCGTTTACGGGGTCGGCCTATGGCTACACCTTC
abundance: NA
d_gene: NA
j_gene: TRBJ1-2
v_gene: TRBV11-2

CDR3aa: CASTLGGQGAHEQYF
CDR3nt: TGTGCCAGCACCCTAGGGGGACAGGGGGCCCACGAGCAGTACTTC
abundance: NA
d_gene: TRBD1
j_gene: TRBJ2-7
v_gene: TRBV28

CDR3aa: CATSDSGGGGTDTQYF
CDR3nt: TGTGCCACCAGTGATTCGGGTGGGGGGGGCACAGATACGCAGTATTTT
abundance: NA
d_gene: TRBD2
j_gene: TRBJ2-3
v_gene: TRBV24-1

CDR3aa: CASIPTGTNQETQYF
CDR3nt: TGTGCCAGCATTCCGACCGGGACAAACCAAGAGACCCAGTACTTC
abundance: NA
d_gene: NA
j_gene: TRBJ2-5
v_gene: TRBV28

CDR3aa: CASSSRRGLNQPQHF
CDR3nt: TGTGCCAGCAGTTCCCGGCGGGGGCTCAATCAGCCCCAGCATTTT
abundance: NA
d_gene: NA
j_gene: TRBJ1-5
v_gene: TRBV6-5

CDR3aa: CATSHLGQGASGANVLTF
CDR3nt: TGTGCCACCAGTCATCTGGGACAGGGGGCTTCTGGGGCCAACGTCCTGACTTTC
abundance: few
d_gene: TRBD1
j_gene: TRBJ2-6
v_gene: TRBV15

CDR3aa: CASSEGSGRVYEQFF
CDR3nt: TGTGCCAGCAGTGAGGGTAGCGGGAGGGTATATGAGCAGTTCTTC
abundance: NA
d_gene: TRBD2
j_gene: TRBJ2-1
v_gene: TRBV2

CDR3aa: CATSRDGYGYTF
CDR3nt: TGTGCCACCAGCAGAGATGGATATGGCTACACCTTC
abundance: NA
d_gene: NA
j_gene: TRBJ1-2
v_gene: TRBV15

CDR3aa: CASSQAGDSEQFF
CDR3nt: TGTGCCAGCAGTCAAGCGGGGGACAGTGAGCAGTTCTTC
abundance: NA
d_gene: NA
j_gene: TRBJ2-1
v_gene: TRBV5-5